The TCR beta chain described here comes from a study of T-cell reconstitution after alpha-beta-depleted transplantation in children (dated by TCRdb to 2015 to 2016). About the investigation overall: Using TCR repertoire profiling, the study followed T-cell immune reconstitution in a quantitative way in children after TCRalphabeta/CD19-depleted allogeneic hematopoietic cell transplantation.

This clonotype has a count of ten or more. What this receptor recognizes is not known. No base-level quality is on record; no much larger clone is a single base apart. Libraries were prepared through PCR. The sequencer listed for this sample is Illumina HiSeq 2500. Molecular barcoding was employed in the preparation of TCR libraries, with unique molecular identifiers being used to normalize TCRbeta repertoire quantification. The raw public reads went through TCRdb reprocessing: fastp at Q25, MiXCR clone calling, in-frame beta chains kept. Every entry covers one CDR3 protein and lists the most common genes and DNA from its rows. Across this sample there are about 690,000 distinct CDR3 sequences, with approximately 15% seen only once. The top ten clones comprise 0.9% to 1.2% of the sample. The CDR3 goes from the cysteine to the phenylalanine over 13 residues. Only the CDR3 DNA stays, 39 bases, in frame from base 1. V is reduced by 5 bases and J by 2 bases, leaving a spacing of 9 bases between them. CDR1 and CDR2 are drawn from the germline V gene: SGHTA, FQGNSA.

Sequencing used PBMCs from the stem cell graft donor, obtained from the stem cell graft. The chain is encoded by TRBV7-2 joined to TRBJ1-2, with an unclear D gene assignment. The receptor comes from a human donor who donated a stem cell graft to a child with acute myeloid leukemia. This receptor has the CDR3 CASSPGFNYGYTF. In nucleotide form, the sequence is TGTGCCAGCAGCCCGGGTTTCAACTATGGCTACACCTTC.